This TCR beta chain is drawn from a study of blood T cell repertoires in COVID-19. This clone was found a few times. Libraries were prepared by immunoSEQ multiplex PCR; TCRdb keeps only in-frame clonotypes and omits some of them. This sample yields 110,000 to 150,000 clones, of which around 80% are seen a single time; about 3.6% belongs to the top ten. The CDR3 length is 13 residues. The V end was cut by 8 bases, the J end by 7 bases, with 15 bases between. The germline V gene has CDR1 SNHLY and CDR2 FYNNEI. Sequencing was carried out using peripheral blood. This sequence originates from a man in his sixties with acute or convalescent COVID-19. The chain is built from TRBV2 and TRBJ1-5; possibly TRBD1 for D (5 bases). The DNA for the CDR3 is TGTGCCAGCTTGGGGGGATTAGGACAGCCCCAGCATTTT. Encoded protein: CASLGGLGQPQHF.